The T cell receptor (beta chain) under discussion was sequenced for a study of vaccination and CD4 T cells after COVID-19. Study at large: Median time from COVID diagnosis to post-COVID sampling was over 85 days (35 to 161).

This clonotype was detected only a few times. Antigen specificity is unknown. TCRdb fed the PCR reads into MiXCR, producing one record per CDR3 protein. The sample has 25,000 or so distinct CDR3 sequences, roughly 45% seen once. Indicated time point: late sampling 161 to 241 days after vaccination in three convalescent patients. Study-level points and caveats: A nonsignificant rise from roughly 21 to 40 was seen in the median number of SARS-CoV-2-reactive clonotypes. A median roughly 86% of convalescent patients' SARS-CoV-2-reactive clones emerged only after vaccination.

V lost 7 bases and J 4 bases, leaving 26 bases between the germline ends. Germline-derived CDR1 and CDR2 are DFQATT and SNEGSKA (reference sequence). CDR3 length: 17 residues. The chain joins TRBV20-1 to TRBJ1-5; weak D call: TRBD1 (5 bases). Material: CD4+ T cells from blood, obtained about 7 months after SARS-CoV-2 vaccination. The receptor was derived from a human donor who had recovered from COVID-19. In nucleotides, the CDR3 is TGCAGTGTTTTGTCGACAGAAACGTCATGGCCTAATCAGCCCCAGCATTTT. This translates into CSVLSTETSWPNQPQHF.